This T cell receptor (beta chain) was sequenced in a study of blood T cell repertoires in COVID-19. Study context: Specimens from acute and convalescent COVID-19 originated in the United States, Italy and Spain. PBMCs, B-cell-depleted T cells, or T cells provided the cDNA or gDNA that made up the material.

Authors' methods: Using reference gene primer amplification, nucleated cell counts were estimated. The table came from immunoSEQ multiplex PCR; TCRdb's copy has only in-frame clones and leaves some out. Clonal size and the V and J genes are those of that table, whereas D and trimming came from the DNA. This table holds about 86,000 clones, over 80% found once. The CDR3 runs to 13 residues. Germline V gene data show CDR1 as LNHDA and CDR2 as SQIVND (reference sequence). V lost 3 bases, J lost 3 bases, and 8 bases lay in between. A few counts support this clone. Material for sequencing was peripheral blood. The clonotype was recovered from an elderly woman with active or convalescent COVID-19. The genes are TRBV19 and TRBJ1-1; no clear D gene. The CDR3 nucleotides read TGTGCCAGTAGTATGCGGGGTGACACTGAAGCTTTCTTT. Residues: CASSMRGDTEAFF.